The clone carrying this T cell receptor (beta chain) was recorded a few times. This sample stems from a study of blood T cell repertoires in COVID-19. In the authors' methods: Amplifying reference gene primers gave estimates of nucleated cell counts. Clones were sequenced by immunoSEQ multiplex PCR, and TCRdb holds only the in-frame ones, with some missing. V and J calls plus clone size are reproduced from that table; the DNA served to infer D and trimming. The sample shows roughly 160,000 clones, more than 70% of them seen only once. The CDR3 is made up of 16 amino acids. V lost 0 bases and J lost 3, with 13 bases in between. CDR1 is KGHDR and CDR2 is SFDVKD in the germline V gene.

The chain links TRBV24-1 to TRBJ2-5, with a weak D call TRBD2 (5 bases). This receptor was obtained from a man in his fifties with active or convalescent COVID-19. Source material: peripheral blood. CDR3 nucleotide sequence: TGTGCCACCAGTGATTTGCGTTTCGGAGGAAAAGAGACCCAGTACTTC. Encoded protein: CATSDLRFGGKETQYF.